The 26 T cell receptor beta chains reported below all come from one sample, sequenced in a study of T-cell memory formation after mild COVID-19. TCRdb itself ran the 5' RACE reads through MiXCR, one entry per CDR3 protein. The sample carries around 310,000 distinct CDR3 sequences, roughly an eighth recorded once. The sequenced sample consisted of PBMCs or a T cell subset sorted from them (not recorded which). The source is a man between 18 and 35 years old who had mild COVID-19 (a few samples of this study predate the infection). Cell type and time point are not known.

This chain uses TRBV6-2 or TRBV6-3 with TRBJ2-7; TRBD2 matches at 11 bases. This CDR3 is built from 15 residues. Germline trimming cut 6 bases from V and 0 bases from J; bases unmatched to any gene: 4. Germline assignment: CDR1 MNHEY and CDR2 SVGEGT. The CDR3 loop reads CASRAGTSGSYEQYV. The CDR3 region has the DNA TGTGCCAGCAGAGCCGGGACTAGCGGCTCCTACGAGCAGTACGTC.

This chain joins TRBV9 and TRBJ2-3; the D is unclear. This CDR3 is 14 amino acids long. Germline CDR1 reads SGDLS; CDR2 reads YYNGEE. The V and J ends lost 0 bases and 3 bases respectively, with 8 bases between them. CDR3 DNA: TGTGCCAGCAGCGTAGTATCGGGTACAGATACGCAGTATTTT. Translating gives CASSVVSGTDTQYF.

V is TRBV9 and J is TRBJ1-2, with D maybe TRBD1 (5 bases). The CDR3 runs 13 residues. Germline CDR1 and CDR2: SGDLS and YYNGEE. V dropped 3 bases and J dropped 5 bases, with 11 bases sitting between them. Here the CDR3 reads CASSGGTAYGYTF. CDR3 nucleotide sequence: TGTGCCAGCAGCGGAGGGACGGCGTATGGCTACACCTTC.

This clonotype was detected many times. The chain links TRBV6-5 to TRBJ1-6, with D possibly TRBD1 on 5 matching bases. The CDR3 contains 17 residues. Per the germline V gene, CDR1 is MNHEY and CDR2 is SVGAGI. V lost 0 bases to trimming and J lost 6 bases, with 15 bases between them. CDR3 sequence (DNA): TGTGCCAGCAGTTACTCGAAGTGGGCAGGGAGTAATTCACCCCTCCACTTT. Its protein product is CASSYSKWAGSNSPLHF.

The gene calls are TRBV28 and TRBJ1-5, with TRBD1 matching over 8 bases. Trimming cost V 6 bases and J 0 bases; bases outside gene matches: 13. CDR1 is MDHEN and CDR2 is SYDVKM in the germline V gene. This CDR3 is built from 18 residues. Here the CDR3 DNA reads TGTGCCAGCAGCCGCGCGGACAGGGCTTACTATAGCAATCAGCCCCAGCATTTT. Translated, it gives CASSRADRAYYSNQPQHF.

This clonotype has just a few counts. The gene calls are TRBV12-3 or TRBV12-4 and TRBJ1-2; D gene uncertain. The CDR3 runs to 10 residues. Trimming shortened V by 4 bases and J by 7 bases, and 4 bases separated the two germline ends. The CDR3 DNA reads as TGTGCCAGCAGTTCCGGTGGCTACACCTTC. Translating gives CASSSGGYTF.

The rearrangement links TRBV4-1 to TRBJ1-5; no reliable D call. Germline V gene sequence: CDR1 MGHRA, CDR2 YSYEKL. With 1 base removed from V and 3 bases from J, the gap between germline ends came to 13 bases. There are 16 residues in the CDR3. The CDR3 DNA follows: TGCGCCAGCAGCCAAGGGTGGTCTGGTAACAATCAGCCCCAGCATTTT. Translating it yields CASSQGWSGNNQPQHF.

The chain combines TRBV19 with TRBJ1-5, with D possibly being TRBD1 (5 bases). V was clipped by 5 bases and J by 2 bases, with 16 bases between them. The CDR3 has 16 residues. Germline V gene sequence: CDR1 LNHDA, CDR2 SQIVND (reference sequence). CDR3 protein: CASSPTRVVGNQPQHF. The DNA for the CDR3 is TGTGCCAGTAGTCCCACCAGGGTCGTGGGCAATCAGCCCCAGCATTTT.

This clonotype was seen only a few times. The chain combines TRBV14 with TRBJ2-1; D unclear. This CDR3 spans 13 amino acids. The ends were cut back, 0 bases at V and 9 bases at J, with 9 bases in the middle. Germline V gene sequence: CDR1 SGHDN, CDR2 FVKESK. The CDR3, as DNA: TGTGCCAGCAGCCAAGACCACTCTGGTGAGCAGTTCTTC. Amino acids: CASSQDHSGEQFF.

This clonotype was seen more than once but under ten times. The chain combines TRBV20-1 with TRBJ2-7, with TRBD2 matching 15 bases. Germline loops: CDR1 DFQATT, CDR2 SNEGSKA (reference sequence). This CDR3 comprises 15 residues. The ends lost 2 bases at V and 6 bases at J; junction bases unmatched: 5. Written as DNA, the CDR3 is TGCAGTGCTAGATCTGGGACTAGCGGGGGGTTCGAGCAGTACTTC. Protein: CSARSGTSGGFEQYF.

This clonotype was recorded a few times. The CDR3 reads CASSLGTSGAAETQYF. CDR3 in DNA: TGCGCCAGCAGCTTGGGGACTAGCGGGGCCGCCGAGACCCAGTACTTC. This rearrangement joins TRBV5-1 to TRBJ2-5, with TRBD2 matching over 12 bases. The junction had 5 bases not matched to a gene; V was cut back by 0 bases and J by 5 bases. CDR1 and CDR2 (germline): SGHRS, YFSETQ. The CDR3 length is 16 residues.

This clonotype has at least ten counts. The rearrangement links TRBV12-3 or TRBV12-4 to TRBJ2-7; D is possibly TRBD1 (6 bases). The CDR3 loop spans 14 amino acids. Trimming took 6 bases from V and 3 from J, leaving 15 bases between them. In DNA, the CDR3 is TGTGCCAGCAGCCGGTCAGGGGCGAACTACGAGCAGTACTTC. Protein: CASSRSGANYEQYF.

The table lists this clonotype with a few counts. V and J are TRBV20-1 and TRBJ2-7; 9 nucleotides agree with TRBD1. This CDR3 spans 13 amino acids. V lost 4 bases and J lost 4; bases outside the gene matches: 5. The germline V gene encodes CDR1 DFQATT and CDR2 SNEGSKA (reference sequence). In DNA form, the CDR3 reads TGCAGTGCTACCGGGACAGGGACTTACGAGCAGTACGTC. This sequence encodes CSATGTGTYEQYV.

This clonotype came up many times. This chain links TRBV12-3 or TRBV12-4 with TRBJ2-5, with TRBD1 matching over 8 bases. The J segment lost 4 bases and the V segment lost 3 bases, leaving 7 bases of the junction unmatched. The CDR3 runs 15 residues. For the CDR3, the DNA is TGTGCCAGCAGTTTGGGTCAGGGGGCAATAGAGACCCAGTACTTC. Translation gives CASSLGQGAIETQYF.

This clonotype was recorded many times. The chain links TRBV11-3 to TRBJ2-1, with D perhaps matching TRBD2 (7 bases). CDR3 length: 15 amino acids. Germline CDR1 SGHNT, CDR2 YENEEA. The V end was cut by 5 bases, the J end by 4 bases, with 15 bases between. In DNA, the CDR3 is TGTGCCAGCAGCCTAACGGCGGGGGCGTACAATGAGCAGTTCTTC. Translation: CASSLTAGAYNEQFF.

This clonotype was found a few times. The chain combines TRBV6-6 with TRBJ1-2; the D is unclear. The CDR3 totals 13 residues. The V gene lost 6 bases and the J gene lost 4 bases, with 12 bases spanning the gap. Germline V gene lookup returns CDR1 MNHNY and CDR2 SVGAGI (reference sequence). The CDR3 loop is CASSPTSSYGYTF. CDR3 DNA sequence: TGTGCCAGCAGCCCAACGTCTAGCTATGGCTACACCTTC.

This clonotype was seen more than once but under ten times. This chain links TRBV12-3 or TRBV12-4 with TRBJ1-2; 12 bases line up with TRBD1. The CDR3 length is 15 residues. The V segment lost 5 bases and the J segment 8 bases; nucleotides outside the gene matches: 9. The CDR3 here is CASSTGQGASAGYTF. For the CDR3, the DNA is TGTGCCAGCAGTACGGGACAGGGGGCCTCGGCGGGCTACACCTTC.

This clonotype showed up many times. The chain has TRBV20-1 and TRBJ2-1, with D perhaps assigned TRBD1 or TRBD2 (6 bases each). V lost 3 bases, J lost 2 bases, and 11 bases lay in between. Germline V gives CDR1 DFQATT, CDR2 SNEGSKA (reference sequence). CDR3 length equals 14 residues. The CDR3 DNA follows: TGCAGTGCTAGTGGTCGGGGGCCCTACAATGAGCAGTTCTTC. Translated: CSASGRGPYNEQFF.

V and J are TRBV5-6 and TRBJ1-5; D may be TRBD1 (6 bases). CDR1 and CDR2 from the germline V gene are SGHDT and YYEEEE. V was trimmed by 1 base and J by 11 bases, leaving 16 bases between them. The CDR3 runs 14 residues. The chain's CDR3 is CASSLRGEGGAQHF. The CDR3, as DNA: TGTGCCAGCAGCTTGAGGGGAGAGGGGGGGGCCCAGCATTTT.

The chain carries TRBV7-3 and TRBJ2-3; 8 nucleotides agree with TRBD2. V was clipped by 1 base and J by 0 bases; unmatched bases: 9. CDR3 length: 18 amino acids. Per germline, CDR1 SGHTA and CDR2 FQGTGA. As DNA, the CDR3 is TGTGCCAGCAGCTTAATGCTTGGGACTAGGCGGAGCACAGATACGCAGTATTTT. Amino acid sequence: CASSLMLGTRRSTDTQYF.

This clonotype was observed many times. This chain connects TRBV4-3 to TRBJ2-7; TRBD2 matches 8 bases. V shed 0 bases, J shed 2 bases, and the junction held 6 bases outside the gene matches. CDR1 is LGHNA, CDR2 YSLEER, per germline. This CDR3 is 16 amino acids long. In nucleotides, the CDR3 is TGCGCCAGCAGCCAAGAAGTCAGCGGGGGAACCTACGAGCAGTACTTC. It encodes CASSQEVSGGTYEQYF.

In this sample, this clonotype turned up many times. The chain couples TRBV7-9 to TRBJ1-1; tentatively, D is TRBD1 (6 bases). The CDR3 is 17 amino acids. V was clipped by 6 bases and J by 1 base, with 21 bases between them. Per germline, CDR1 SEHNR and CDR2 FQNEAQ (reference sequence). CDR3 bases: TGTGCCAGCAGTTCCGGACGGGACACCAATTCGAACACTGAAGCTTTCTTT. Protein product: CASSSGRDTNSNTEAFF.

This clonotype was picked up many times. The V gene is TRBV7-2, the J gene TRBJ1-2; D unresolved. Trimming removed 6 bases at V and 2 bases at J, with 10 bases between. The CDR3 sequence is 13 residues long. From germline, CDR1 is SGHTA and CDR2 FQGNSA. The CDR3 nucleotides are TGTGCCAGCAGTTTGGTAGAAAACTATGGCTACACCTTC. It is translated as CASSLVENYGYTF.

This clonotype was picked up a small number of times. The chain recombines TRBV12-3 or TRBV12-4 with TRBJ1-6; D remains ambiguous. The CDR3 consists of 14 residues. Trimming took off 3 bases at V and 4 bases at J, with 7 bases between the two ends. CDR3 DNA: TGTGCCAGCAGTTTCTTCCAGTATAATTCACCCCTCCACTTT. This codes for CASSFFQYNSPLHF.

The gene calls are TRBV5-1 and TRBJ2-2; perhaps D is TRBD1 or TRBD2 (6 bases each). CDR1 SGHRS and CDR2 YFSETQ come from the germline V gene. Trimming cost V 4 bases and J 3 bases, with 19 bases left between them. The CDR3 length is 17 residues. CDR3 protein: CASSQGSKGGYTGELFF. Written as DNA, the CDR3 is TGCGCCAGCAGCCAAGGAAGTAAGGGGGGCTACACCGGGGAGCTGTTTTTT.

V usage is TRBV12-3 or TRBV12-4 and J usage is TRBJ2-5; D perhaps matches TRBD1 (5 bases). Trimming took off 5 bases at V and 7 bases at J, with 14 bases between the two ends. CDR3 length: 13 residues. The CDR3 nucleotides read TGTGCCAGCAGTAAGTTTCAGGGTTCGACCCAGTACTTC. The encoded protein is CASSKFQGSTQYF.